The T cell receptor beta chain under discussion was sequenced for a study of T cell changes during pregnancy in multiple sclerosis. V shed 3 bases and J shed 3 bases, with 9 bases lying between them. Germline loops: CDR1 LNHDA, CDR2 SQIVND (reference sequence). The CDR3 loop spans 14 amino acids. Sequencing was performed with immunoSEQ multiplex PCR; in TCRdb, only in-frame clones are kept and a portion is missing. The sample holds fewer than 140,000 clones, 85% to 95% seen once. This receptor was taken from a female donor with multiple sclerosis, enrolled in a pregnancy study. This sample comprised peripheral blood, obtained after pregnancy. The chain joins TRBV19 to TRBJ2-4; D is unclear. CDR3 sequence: CASSIDLNKNIQYF. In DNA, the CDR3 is TGTGCCAGTAGTATCGACTTAAACAAAAACATTCAGTACTTC.